This T cell receptor beta chain was recorded in a study of shared clonotypes between healthy human individuals. This clone is a singleton in its sample. Its target is not known. CD8 cells classed as naive were CD45RO-negative and positively selected for CCR7, excluding terminally differentiated effector memory CD45RA+ cells. Per the germline V gene, CDR1 is SNHLY and CDR2 is FYNNEI. The CDR3 contains 13 residues. V lost 3 bases, J lost 7 bases, and 4 bases stayed unmatched. Several immunoSEQ plates held equal portions of the genomic DNA taken from each subset. Produced via immunoSEQ multiplex PCR; TCRdb's table is partial and in-frame only. The sample carries around 550,000 clones, roughly 95% recorded once. The study, taken as a whole, reports: Shared clonotypes: 4.5% to 6.5% naive CD4, roughly 3.8% naive CD8, less than 2.5% memory CD4, approximately 0.37% memory CD8. Despite large depth, sorted-subset datasets appeared incompletely sequenced. The study generally estimated greater richness for naive than memory subsets.

This chain uses TRBV2 with TRBJ2-7; 9 bases are a match to TRBD2. This TCR derives from a woman between 25 and 40 years old in good health. Sequenced sample: naive CD8+ T cells sorted from blood. The CDR3 sequence is CASSERGGREQYF. CDR3 DNA sequence: TGTGCCAGCAGTGAGCGGGGGGGCAGGGAGCAGTACTTC.